The rows below give T cell receptor beta chains drawn from one sample of a study of PD-1 blockade in classical Hodgkin lymphoma. This table comes from immunoSEQ multiplex PCR, and its TCRdb copy is limited to in-frame clones, with some not included. This table holds fewer than 35,000 clones, 90% to 95% found once. Sequencing was done on a sample of peripheral blood mononuclear cells (PBMCs). The origin of the receptors is a human donor with classical Hodgkin lymphoma. Each CDR3 is given with its conserved first and last residue. The D gene is left open where the match is weak. The size entry is marked missing in some rows and otherwise reads once, few, many or a size class.

- - 12 TRBJ2-3 TRBV6-1 TGTGCCAGCAGGGCAGGACTCGATACGCAGTATTTT CASRAGLDTQYF
- - 13 TRBJ2-7 TRBV6-6 TGTGCCAGCACACCTAGCGATGCCTACGAGCAGTACTTC CASTPSDAYEQYF
- - 19 TRBJ2-4 TRBV6-1 TGTGCCAGCAGTGAAAAAGTCGCTTCGCTGGCACTAGCCAAAAACATTCAGTACTTC CASSEKVASLALAKNIQYF
- - 16 TRBJ1-3 TRBV5-6 TGTGCCAGCAGCCGGGGACGGGACGTCTCTGGAAACACCATATATTTT CASSRGRDVSGNTIYF
- - 16 TRBJ2-5 TRBV11-3 TGTGCCAGCAGCTTAGGGGGTCGCGGGTCTCAAGAGACCCAGTACTTC CASSLGGRGSQETQYF
TRBD1 - 15 TRBJ2-1 TRBV7-3 TGTGCCAGCAGCGTATACAGGGGGCATCTTAATGAGCAGTTCTTC CASSVYRGHLNEQFF
TRBD1 - 14 TRBJ2-7 TRBV4-3 TGCGCCAGCAGCCAAAGGGACAGCGGTTACGAGCAGTACTTC CASSQRDSGYEQYF
- few 15 TRBJ1-4 TRBV2 TGTGCCAGCAACCCTAAGACTGCAACTAATGAAAAACTGTTTTTT CASNPKTATNEKLFF
TRBD2 - 14 TRBJ2-3 TRBV29-1 TGCAGCGTCACTGTCGGGACTAGAAAAGATACGCAGTATTTT CSVTVGTRKDTQYF
- few 12 TRBJ1-1 TRBV28 TGTGCCAGCAAGGGGGTCGGCACTGAAGCTTTCTTT CASKGVGTEAFF
- - 13 TRBJ1-2 TRBV9 TGTGCCAGCAGCCCATGGACAGATGGAGGCTACACCTTC CASSPWTDGGYTF
- - 15 TRBJ2-3 TRBV6-1 TGTGCCAGCAGTCCCAAGAAGTCCAGCACAGATACGCAGTATTTT CASSPKKSSTDTQYF
- - 15 TRBJ2-2 TRBV13 TGTGCCAGCAGCTTAGGAGGGATAAGGACCGGGGAGCTGTTTTTT CASSLGGIRTGELFF
TRBD2 once 16 TRBJ2-1 TRBV27 TGTGCCAGCAGTCCTAGCTCTAGCGGGGGGGCCAATGAGCAGTTCTTC CASSPSSSGGANEQFF
- - 14 TRBJ2-7 TRBV7-2 TGTGCCAGCAGCCTCGTGGGGCGCTCCTACGAGCAGTACTTC CASSLVGRSYEQYF
- - 14 TRBJ2-7 TRBV7-6 TGTGCCAGCAGCAAGGTGGCCAGCTCCTACGAGCAGTACTTC CASSKVASSYEQYF
- - 11 TRBJ2-3 TRBV20-1 TGCAGTGCTACTGGCACAGATACGCAGTATTTT CSATGTDTQYF
TRBD1 - 17 TRBJ1-4 TRBV7-2 TGTGCCAGCAGCTTCCCCGAAGGGACAGGGGGCTATGAAAAACTGTTTTTT CASSFPEGTGGYEKLFF
- - 16 TRBJ1-3 TRBV2 TGTGCCAGCAGTGATTTAAGAGTTATCTCTGGAAACACCATATATTTT CASSDLRVISGNTIYF
TRBD1 - 11 TRBJ2-1 TRBV6-5 TGTGCCAGCACGCAGGGGGCCTCTAAGTTCTTC CASTQGASKFF
- once 14 TRBJ1-2 TRBV7-2 TGTGCCAGCAGCTTATTTCCAGGGGTCTATGGCTACACCTTC CASSLFPGVYGYTF
TRBD2 - 17 TRBJ2-5 TRBV7-9 TGTGCCAGCAGCTTAGGGCTAGCGGGAGGCCGGCAAGAGACCCAGTACTTC CASSLGLAGGRQETQYF
- - 14 TRBJ2-5 TRBV2 TGTGCCAGCAGCTCCCAGGGATTACAAGAGACCCAGTACTTC CASSSQGLQETQYF
- - 14 TRBJ2-3 TRBV6-4 TGTGCCAGCAGTGACTCCCCAGATCAGGATACGCAGTATTTT CASSDSPDQDTQYF
- - 12 TRBJ1-2 TRBV5-1 TGCGCCAGCAGCACGTACAGGGCTGGCTACACCTTC CASSTYRAGYTF
- - 15 TRBJ1-2 TRBV30 TGTGCCTCAAGGGACGGAATGGCTATAGGGCCCGGCTACACCTTC CASRDGMAIGPGYTF
- - 14 TRBJ2-3 TRBV7-9 TGTGCCAGCAGTACCCCAAGAGATCGGGGTACGCAGTATTTT CASSTPRDRGTQYF
TRBD1 - 14 TRBJ1-1 TRBV10-3 TGTGCCATCAGTGAAACCAGGGGGCTGGGCAAAGCTTTCTTT CAISETRGLGKAFF
- - 15 TRBJ2-1 TRBV15 TGTGCCACCAGCGGTGTTACCCTCGGGTTTTATGAGCAGTTCTTC CATSGVTLGFYEQFF
- - 14 TRBJ1-2 TRBV12-5 TGTGCTAGTGGTTCAGGGGTTTCTTCAGCCGGCTACACCTTC CASGSGVSSAGYTF
TRBD1 - 13 TRBJ2-7 TRBV7-6 TGTGCCAGCAGCTGGGGACAGGGCTACGAGCAGTACTTC CASSWGQGYEQYF
TRBD2 - 17 TRBJ2-3 TRBV4-3 TGCGCCAGCAGCCAAGCGCCCGGGACTAGCTCGGCAGATACGCAGTATTTT CASSQAPGTSSADTQYF
TRBD1 - 13 TRBJ1-1 TRBV19 TGTGCCAGTAGTGACAGGGCGAACACTGAAGCTTTCTTT CASSDRANTEAFF
TRBD2 once 16 TRBJ2-7 TRBV5-1 TGCGCCAGCAGCAGACAGGACGGACTAGCGGGCCGGGAGCAGTACTTC CASSRQDGLAGREQYF
- - 16 TRBJ2-5 TRBV5-5 TGTGCCAGCAGCTTGCCCAGGGGGGGAATCCAAGAGACCCAGTACTTC CASSLPRGGIQETQYF
- - 10 TRBJ2-3 TRBV28 TGTGCCACCCGGGGGGATACGCAGTATTTT CATRGDTQYF
- - 17 TRBJ2-3 TRBV4-3 TGCGCCAGCAGCCGGGGAGGTTCAGGGGGGTCCACAGATACGCAGTATTTT CASSRGGSGGSTDTQYF